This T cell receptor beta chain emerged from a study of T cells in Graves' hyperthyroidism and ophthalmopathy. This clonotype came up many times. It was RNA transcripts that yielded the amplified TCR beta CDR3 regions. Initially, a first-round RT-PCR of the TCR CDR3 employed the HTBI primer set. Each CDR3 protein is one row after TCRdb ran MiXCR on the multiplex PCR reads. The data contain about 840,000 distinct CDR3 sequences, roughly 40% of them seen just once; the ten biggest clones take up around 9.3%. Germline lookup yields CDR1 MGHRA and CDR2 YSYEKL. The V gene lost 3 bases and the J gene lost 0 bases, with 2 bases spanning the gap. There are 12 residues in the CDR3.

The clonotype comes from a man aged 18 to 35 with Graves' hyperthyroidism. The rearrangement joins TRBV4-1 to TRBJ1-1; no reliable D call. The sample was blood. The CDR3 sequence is CASSQVNTEAFF. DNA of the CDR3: TGCGCCAGCAGCCAGGTGAACACTGAAGCTTTCTTT.